The clone carrying this T cell receptor beta chain was seen only a few times. Its antigen is as yet unknown. Data came from immunoSEQ multiplex PCR; TCRdb stores just in-frame clones and leaves some out. This table holds around 100,000 clones, 80% to 90% found once. Collection occurred without any documented infections or immune events in donors. V dropped 4 bases and J dropped 7 bases, with 17 bases sitting between them. CDR1 is SGDLS, CDR2 YYNGEE, per germline. This CDR3 comprises 14 residues. These data belong to a study of identifying expanded T cells in peripheral blood. Regarding the study as a whole: Variance in clone template counts between approximately 2-week samples significantly increased with total template count across all healthy donors.

The chain links TRBV9 to TRBJ1-2; D may be TRBD1 (5 bases). Specimen: blood. The receptor's source is a person between 18 and 75 years old in good health. The CDR3 loop is CASSPIGATGGYTF. The CDR3 DNA reads TGTGCCAGCAGCCCCATCGGGGCTACGGGTGGCTACACCTTC.